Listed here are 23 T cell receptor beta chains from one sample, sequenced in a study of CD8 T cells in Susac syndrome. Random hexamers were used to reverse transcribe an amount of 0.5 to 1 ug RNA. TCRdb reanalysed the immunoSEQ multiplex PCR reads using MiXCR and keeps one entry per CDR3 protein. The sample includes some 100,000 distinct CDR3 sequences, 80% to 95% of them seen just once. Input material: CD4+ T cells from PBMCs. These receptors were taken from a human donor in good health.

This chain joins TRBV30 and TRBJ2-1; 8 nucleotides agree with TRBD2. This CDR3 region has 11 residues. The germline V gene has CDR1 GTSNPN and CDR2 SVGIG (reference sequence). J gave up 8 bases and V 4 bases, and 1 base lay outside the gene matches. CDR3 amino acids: CAWNGGDEQFF. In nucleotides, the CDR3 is TGTGCCTGGAACGGGGGGGATGAGCAGTTCTTC.

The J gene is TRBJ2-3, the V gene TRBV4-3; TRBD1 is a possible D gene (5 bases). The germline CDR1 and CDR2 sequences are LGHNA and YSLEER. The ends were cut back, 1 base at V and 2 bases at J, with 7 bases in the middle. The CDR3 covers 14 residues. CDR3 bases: TGCGCCAGCAGCCAAGCACAGGCCACAGATACGCAGTATTTT. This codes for CASSQAQATDTQYF.

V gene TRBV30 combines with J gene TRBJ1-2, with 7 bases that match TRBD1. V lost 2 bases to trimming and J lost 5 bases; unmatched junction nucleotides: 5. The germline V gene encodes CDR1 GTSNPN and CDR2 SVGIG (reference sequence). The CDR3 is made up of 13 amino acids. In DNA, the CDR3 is TGTGCCTGGAGTACCCGACAGGGTTATGGCTACACCTTC. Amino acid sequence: CAWSTRQGYGYTF.

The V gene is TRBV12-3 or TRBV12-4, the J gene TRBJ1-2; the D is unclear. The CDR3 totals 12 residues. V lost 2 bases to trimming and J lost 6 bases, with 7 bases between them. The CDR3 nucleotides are TGTGCCAGCAGTTTATTTACGGATGGCTACACCTTC. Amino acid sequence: CASSLFTDGYTF.

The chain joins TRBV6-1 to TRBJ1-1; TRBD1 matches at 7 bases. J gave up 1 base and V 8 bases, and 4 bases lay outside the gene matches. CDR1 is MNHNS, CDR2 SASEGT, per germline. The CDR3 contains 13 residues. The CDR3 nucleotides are TGTGCCAGCGTCCGGGACAGGAACACTGAAGCTTTCTTT. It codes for CASVRDRNTEAFF.

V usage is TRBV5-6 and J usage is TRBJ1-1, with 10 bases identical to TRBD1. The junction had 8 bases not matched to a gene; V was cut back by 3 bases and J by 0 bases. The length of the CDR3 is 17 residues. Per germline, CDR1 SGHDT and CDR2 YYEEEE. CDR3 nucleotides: TGTGCCAGCAGCTCCCCGGGACAGGGGATCTTGAACACTGAAGCTTTCTTT. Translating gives CASSSPGQGILNTEAFF.

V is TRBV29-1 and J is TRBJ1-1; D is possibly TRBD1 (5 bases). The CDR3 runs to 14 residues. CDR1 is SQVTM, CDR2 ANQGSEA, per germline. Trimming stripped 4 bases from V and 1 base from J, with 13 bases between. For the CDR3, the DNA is TGCAGCGTTGTCTCAAGGACACCGAACACTGAAGCTTTCTTT. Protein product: CSVVSRTPNTEAFF.

The CDR3 spells CASSLNPGTVTDTQYF. The CDR3 DNA sequence: TGTGCCAGCAGCCTGAATCCGGGGACAGTCACAGATACGCAGTATTTT. V gene TRBV11-2 combines with J gene TRBJ2-3; 7 bases fit TRBD1. CDR1 is SGHAT and CDR2 is FQNNGV in the germline V gene. Losses at the gene ends were 5 bases for V and 2 bases for J; bases not matched to a gene: 10. The CDR3 consists of 16 residues.

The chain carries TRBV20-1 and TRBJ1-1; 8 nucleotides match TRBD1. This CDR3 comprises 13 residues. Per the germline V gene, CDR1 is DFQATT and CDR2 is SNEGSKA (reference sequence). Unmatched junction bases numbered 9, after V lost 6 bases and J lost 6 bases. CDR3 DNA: TGCAGTGCGCAAACAGGGGGTTCCCCTGAAGCTTTCTTT. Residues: CSAQTGGSPEAFF.

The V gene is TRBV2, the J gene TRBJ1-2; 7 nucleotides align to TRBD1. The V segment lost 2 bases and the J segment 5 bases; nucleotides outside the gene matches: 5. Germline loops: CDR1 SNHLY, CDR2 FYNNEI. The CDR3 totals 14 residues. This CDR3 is CASSEMGQLYGYTF. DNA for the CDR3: TGTGCCAGCAGTGAAATGGGACAGCTTTATGGCTACACCTTC.

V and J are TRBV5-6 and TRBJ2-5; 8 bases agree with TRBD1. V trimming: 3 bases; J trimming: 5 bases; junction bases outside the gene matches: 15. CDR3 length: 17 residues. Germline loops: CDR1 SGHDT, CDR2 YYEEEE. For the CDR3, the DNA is TGTGCCAGCAGCTATTTCGACCAGGGGGCGAGTCGGGAGACCCAGTACTTC. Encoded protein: CASSYFDQGASRETQYF.

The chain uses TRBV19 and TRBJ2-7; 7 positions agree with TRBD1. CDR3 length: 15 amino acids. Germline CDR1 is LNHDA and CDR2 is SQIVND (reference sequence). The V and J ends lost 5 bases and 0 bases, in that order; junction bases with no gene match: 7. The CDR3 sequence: CASSQDRRSSYEQYF. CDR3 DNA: TGTGCCAGTAGTCAGGACAGGAGGAGCTCCTACGAGCAGTACTTC.

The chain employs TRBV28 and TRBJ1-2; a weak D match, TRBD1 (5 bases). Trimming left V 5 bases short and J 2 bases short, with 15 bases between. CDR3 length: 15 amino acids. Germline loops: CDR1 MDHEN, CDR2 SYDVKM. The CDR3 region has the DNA TGTGCCAGCAGTGGGGGTCGAGCTGTGAACTATGGCTACACCTTC. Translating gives CASSGGRAVNYGYTF.

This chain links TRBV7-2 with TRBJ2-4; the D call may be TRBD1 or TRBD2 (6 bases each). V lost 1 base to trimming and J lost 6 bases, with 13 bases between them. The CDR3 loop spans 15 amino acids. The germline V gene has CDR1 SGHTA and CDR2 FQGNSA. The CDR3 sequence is CASSLDNREANIQYF. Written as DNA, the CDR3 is TGTGCCAGCAGCTTAGATAACAGGGAGGCAAACATTCAGTACTTC.

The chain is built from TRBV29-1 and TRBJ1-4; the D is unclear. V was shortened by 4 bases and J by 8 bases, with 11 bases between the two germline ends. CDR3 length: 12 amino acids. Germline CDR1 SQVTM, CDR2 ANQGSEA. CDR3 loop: CSVGEQKEKLFF. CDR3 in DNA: TGCAGCGTTGGCGAACAGAAAGAAAAACTGTTTTTT.

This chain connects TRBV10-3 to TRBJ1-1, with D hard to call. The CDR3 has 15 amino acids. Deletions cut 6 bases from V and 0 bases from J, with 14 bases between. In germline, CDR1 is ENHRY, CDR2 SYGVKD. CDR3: CAIRVDGGMNTEAFF. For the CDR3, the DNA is TGTGCCATCAGAGTGGACGGTGGGATGAACACTGAAGCTTTCTTT.

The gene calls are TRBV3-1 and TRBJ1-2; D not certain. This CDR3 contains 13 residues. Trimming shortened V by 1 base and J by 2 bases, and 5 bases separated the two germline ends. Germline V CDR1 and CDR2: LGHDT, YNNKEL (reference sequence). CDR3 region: CASSQGRNYGYTF. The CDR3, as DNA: TGTGCCAGCAGCCAAGGGCGGAACTATGGCTACACCTTC. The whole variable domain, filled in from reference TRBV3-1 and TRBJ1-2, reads DTAVSQTPKYLVTQMGNDKSIKCEQNLGHDTMYWYKQDSKKFLKIMFSYNNKELIINETVPNRFSPKSPDKAHLNLHINSLELGDSAVYFCASSQGRNYGYTFGSGTRLTVV.

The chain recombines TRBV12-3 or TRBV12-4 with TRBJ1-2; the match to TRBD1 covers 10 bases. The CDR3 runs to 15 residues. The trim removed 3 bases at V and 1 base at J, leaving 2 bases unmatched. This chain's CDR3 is CASSFGTGVNYGYTF. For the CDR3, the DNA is TGTGCCAGCAGTTTCGGGACAGGGGTTAACTATGGCTACACCTTC.

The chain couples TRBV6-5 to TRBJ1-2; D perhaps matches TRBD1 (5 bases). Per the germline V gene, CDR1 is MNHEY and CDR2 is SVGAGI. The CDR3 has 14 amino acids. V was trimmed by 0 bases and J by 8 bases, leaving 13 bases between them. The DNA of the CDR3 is TGTGCCAGCAGTTACTCTGGGGACGTGAGGGGCTACACCTTC. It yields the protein CASSYSGDVRGYTF.

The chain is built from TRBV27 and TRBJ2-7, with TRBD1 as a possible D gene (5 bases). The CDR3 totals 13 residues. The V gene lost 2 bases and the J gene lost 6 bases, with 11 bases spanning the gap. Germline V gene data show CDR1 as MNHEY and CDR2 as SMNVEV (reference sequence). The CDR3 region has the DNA TGTGCCAGCAGTTTACAGGGTAAATTCGAGCAGTACTTC. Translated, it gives CASSLQGKFEQYF.

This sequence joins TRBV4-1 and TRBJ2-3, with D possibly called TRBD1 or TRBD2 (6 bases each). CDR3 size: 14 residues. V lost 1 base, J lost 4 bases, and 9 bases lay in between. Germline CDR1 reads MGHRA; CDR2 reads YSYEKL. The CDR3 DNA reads TGCGCCAGCAGCCAAGTAGGGGGGTCAGATACGCAGTATTTT. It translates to CASSQVGGSDTQYF.

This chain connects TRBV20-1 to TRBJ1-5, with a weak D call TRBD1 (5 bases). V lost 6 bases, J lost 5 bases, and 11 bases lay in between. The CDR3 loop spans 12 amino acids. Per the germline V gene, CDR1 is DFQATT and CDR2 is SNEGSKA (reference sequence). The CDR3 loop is CSASGGDQPQHF. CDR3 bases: TGCAGTGCAAGCGGGGGGGATCAGCCCCAGCATTTT.

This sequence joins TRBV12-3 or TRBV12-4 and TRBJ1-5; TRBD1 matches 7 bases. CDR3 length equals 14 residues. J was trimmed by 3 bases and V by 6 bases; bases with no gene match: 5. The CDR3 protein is CASSPTGANQPQHF. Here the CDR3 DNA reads TGTGCCAGCAGCCCTACAGGGGCCAATCAGCCCCAGCATTTT.